There are a few counts of the clone carrying this TCR beta chain. TCRdb passed the RT-PCR reads through MiXCR, listing each CDR3 protein once. This repertoire shows approximately 250,000 distinct CDR3 sequences, approximately 14% found once; its top ten account for roughly 11%. CDR3 length equals 14 residues. The trim removed 2 bases at V and 2 bases at J, leaving 3 bases unmatched. The germline V gene has CDR1 DFQATT and CDR2 SNEGSKA (reference sequence). The data were taken from a study of patients and donors after allogeneic stem cell transplantation. The receptor comes from a human donor who was either an allogeneic HSCT recipient or a stem cell or donor lymphocyte infusion donor (not recorded which). It is not recorded whose cells these are; they may come from a transplant donor. The chain couples TRBV20-1 to TRBJ2-3; 8 bases map to TRBD2. The sample was blood, either unsorted or a sorted T cell fraction (not recorded which). The CDR3 DNA is TGCAGTGCTAGACTAGCGGGCGTCACAGATACGCAGTATTTT. Amino acid sequence: CSARLAGVTDTQYF.